This T cell receptor (beta chain) was recovered during a study of regulatory T cells in long-lasting Graves disease. At the level of the study: Graves' patients with a new diagnosis had received antithyroid drugs under 3 months.

This clonotype was observed a few times. This CDR3 is 15 amino acids long. Germline trimming cut 3 bases from V and 6 bases from J; bases unmatched to any gene: 11. The germline V gene has CDR1 MNHGY and CDR2 SVAAGI. iRepertoire HTBI primers and Arm-PCR of CDR3 regions built TCR beta libraries. TCRdb re-called the multiplex PCR reads through MiXCR, storing one row per CDR3 protein. The sample includes about 620,000 distinct CDR3 sequences, under 20% of them seen just once. Specified time point: newly diagnosed GD, antithyroid drugs for less than 3 months. From RNA extracted from PBMCs, the TCR library was made. Those enrolled as patients came out of an endocrinology department in Xi'an, China. These sequences were also reported in another study, on T cells in Graves' hyperthyroidism and ophthalmopathy. That investigation notes: An initial round of RT-PCR targeting the TCR CDR3 relied on the HTBI primer set.

Sequencing used peripheral blood mononuclear cells (PBMCs), obtained at new diagnosis, from a patient treated with antithyroid drugs. The chain links TRBV6-9 to TRBJ2-7, with TRBD1 matching over 7 bases. The source is a young woman with Graves disease. The chain's CDR3 is CASSYEGALRGEQYF. CDR3 bases: TGTGCCAGCAGTTACGAGGGGGCTCTCCGAGGCGAGCAGTACTTC.